The T cell receptor (beta chain) under discussion was sequenced for a study of T cell changes during pregnancy in multiple sclerosis (dated by TCRdb to the late 2010s). Broadly, across the study: The study examined how the T cell repertoire changed over the course of pregnancy in women with multiple sclerosis.

The cysteine opens and the phenylalanine closes a CDR3 of 13 amino acids. Here the CDR3 DNA is all that survives: 39 bases in frame from base 1. CDR1 MNHNY and CDR2 SVGAGI are derived from the germline V gene (reference sequence). V is pared back by 2 bases and J by 4 bases, with 6 bases lying between the germline termini. Remarks on this clone: There is no known antigen for this receptor. Base qualities are not recorded, but no much larger clone differs from it by a single base.

The method behind the library was the immunoSEQ multiplex PCR assay. What TCRdb holds here is the immuneACCESS table cut down to in-frame rearrangements. Part of the clones is not present; checked against another copy, under half of the missing clones reflect an unresolved V gene, and the others are unexplained. Counted in this sample were roughly 80,000 clones; just over 90% of them appeared once. Around 2.6% of the sample is taken by the ten largest. The chain was built from TRBV6-6 and TRBJ2-1; no confident D gene assignment can be made. This TCR came from a female donor in good health, enrolled as a control in a pregnancy study. Material: peripheral blood, obtained after pregnancy. The nucleotides read TGTGCCAGCAGTTACGGGCAGTACAATGAGCAGTTCTTC. This codes for CASSYGQYNEQFF.